The clone carrying this T cell receptor (beta chain) was counted many times. The data were taken from a study of blood T cells in healthy people across ages. CDR1 and CDR2 (germline): PRHDT, FYEKMQ (reference sequence). The V gene end was trimmed by 4 bases and the J gene end by 7 bases; junction bases not matched to a gene: 8. CDR3 length: 14 amino acids. A sample-barcoded 5' primer and a J-beta primer mix were used in a second PCR of about 6 to 12 cycles. TCRdb ran MiXCR on the 5' RACE reads and lists one entry per CDR3 protein. The data hold about 670,000 distinct CDR3 sequences, with around 52% observed a single time.

Specimen: blood. This sequence joins TRBV13 and TRBJ1-1; the match to TRBD1 covers 8 bases. This receptor was taken from an elderly woman in good health. CDR3 nucleotide sequence: TGTGCCAGCAGCTCCCGGACAGGGTGGGGTGAAGCTTTCTTT. It encodes CASSSRTGWGEAFF.